A single sample gave rise to the 24 T cell receptor beta chains below, sequenced in a study of shared clonotypes between healthy human individuals. Only in-frame clones appear in the TCRdb table, and some are missing; sequencing was by immunoSEQ multiplex PCR. The data show 300,000 or so clones, around 74% seen once. Input material: memory CD4+ T cells sorted from blood. Subset reported: CD45RA-negative fraction. These receptors were taken from a man aged 30-40 years in good health.

The chain links TRBV10-3 to TRBJ2-2; TRBD2 is a possible D gene (5 bases). This CDR3 region has 12 residues. Deletions cut 11 bases from V and 4 bases from J, with 11 bases between. The germline V gene encodes CDR1 ENHRY and CDR2 SYGVKD. The CDR3 coding sequence is TGTGCCGCCGCGGGCGTCACCGGGGAGCTGTTTTTT. Its translation is CAAAGVTGELFF.

The chain has TRBV7-6 and TRBJ2-1, with a tentative D call TRBD2 (5 bases). The CDR3 length is 13 residues. CDR1 SGHVS and CDR2 FNYEAQ come from the germline V gene. Trimming took 6 bases from V and 12 from J, leaving 18 bases between them. The CDR3 coding sequence is TGTGCCAGCAGATTGGCGGCCCGGGGTCCGCAGTTCTTC. Translated, it gives CASRLAARGPQFF.

This chain connects TRBV11-2 to TRBJ2-1; D possibly corresponds to TRBD1 (6 bases). CDR1 is SGHAT and CDR2 is FQNNGV in the germline V gene. The CDR3 covers 13 residues. V lost 0 bases to trimming and J lost 9 bases, with 9 bases between them. The CDR3 region is CASSLEVGAEQFF. The DNA of the CDR3 is TGTGCCAGCAGCTTAGAAGTGGGGGCTGAGCAGTTCTTC. The full variable domain, its missing parts supplied by reference TRBV11-2 and TRBJ2-1, is EAGVAQSPRYKIIEKRQSVAFWCNPISGHATLYWYQQILGQGPKLLIQFQNNGVVDDSQLPKDRFSAERLKGVDSTLKIQPAKLEDSAVYLCASSLEVGAEQFFGPGTRLTVL.

The table lists this clone with a count of one. Additional DNA sequences in this sample encode the identical CDR3. The chain recombines TRBV28 with TRBJ1-2; TRBD1 matches at 10 bases. With 7 bases clipped from V and 7 bases from J, the junction kept 9 bases outside the gene matches. The germline V gene encodes CDR1 MDHEN and CDR2 SYDVKM. The CDR3 runs to 14 residues. CDR3 bases: TGTGCCAGCACCTCCCCGGGGACAGGGGTTGGCTACACCTTC. Translating gives CASTSPGTGVGYTF.

The gene calls are TRBV5-1 and TRBJ2-3; 10 positions agree with TRBD1. Germline CDR1 reads SGHRS; CDR2 reads YFSETQ. The CDR3 covers 15 residues. The trim removed 0 bases at V and 5 bases at J, leaving 3 bases unmatched. CDR3 nucleotide sequence: TGCGCCAGCAGCTTGGGACAGGGGGCGTTAGATACGCAGTATTTT. Protein sequence: CASSLGQGALDTQYF.

The V and J genes are TRBV4-3 and TRBJ2-2, with D hard to call. Per the germline V gene, CDR1 is LGHNA and CDR2 is YSLEER. Trimming shortened V by 0 bases and J by 0 bases, and 11 bases separated the two germline ends. This CDR3 comprises 17 residues. The CDR3 here is CASSQDVRTANTGELFF. The DNA of the CDR3 is TGCGCCAGCAGCCAAGATGTACGCACCGCGAACACCGGGGAGCTGTTTTTT.

This clone was observed a few times. The chain is built from TRBV28 and TRBJ2-7; D is ambiguous. The CDR3 spans 14 residues. Trimming cost V 5 bases and J 1 base, with 12 bases left between them. CDR1 is MDHEN, CDR2 SYDVKM, per germline. DNA of the CDR3: TGTGCCAGCAGTCCCGGATGGGGTTCCTACGAGCAGTACTTC. Amino acids: CASSPGWGSYEQYF.

This CDR3 is CASSRDRYTGELFF. CDR3 nucleotide sequence: TGTGCCAGCAGCCGGGACAGATACACCGGGGAGCTGTTTTTT. V is TRBV7-2 and J is TRBJ2-2, with 7 bases identical to TRBD1. The V segment lost 5 bases and the J segment 3 bases; nucleotides outside the gene matches: 3. CDR3 length: 14 amino acids. Germline loops: CDR1 SGHTA, CDR2 FQGNSA.

V usage is TRBV25-1 and J usage is TRBJ2-2; D is perhaps TRBD1 (6 bases). Germline V lookup: CDR1 MGHDK, CDR2 SYGVNS. V lost 1 base, J lost 2 bases, and 14 bases lay in between. The CDR3 length is 17 residues. The DNA of the CDR3 is TGTGCCAGCAGTGAATTCAAGAATGGGGGCAACACCGGGGAGCTGTTTTTT. Translating it yields CASSEFKNGGNTGELFF.

The chain couples TRBV2 to TRBJ1-1, with TRBD1 identical over 7 bases. Trimming removed 9 bases from V and 7 bases from J; junction bases left unmatched: 5. In germline, CDR1 is SNHLY, CDR2 FYNNEI. CDR3 length: 11 residues. CDR3 protein: CASKGTDEAFF. CDR3 coding DNA: TGTGCCAGTAAAGGGACAGATGAAGCTTTCTTT.

This clone has just one count. The chain couples TRBV5-6 to TRBJ2-2; D assignment may be TRBD1 or TRBD2 (5 bases each). CDR3 size: 16 residues. Trimming removed 0 bases at V and 3 bases at J, with 12 bases between. Germline-derived CDR1 and CDR2 are SGHDT and YYEEEE. The CDR3 reads CASSLVGTRDTGELFF. As DNA, the CDR3 is TGTGCCAGCAGCTTGGTCGGGACCCGGGACACCGGGGAGCTGTTTTTT.

J is TRBJ1-1 and V is TRBV28, with 10 positions matching TRBD1. This CDR3 is built from 15 residues. The germline gives CDR1 MDHEN, CDR2 SYDVKM. The V and J ends lost 5 bases and 8 bases, in that order; junction bases with no gene match: 11. DNA of the CDR3: TGTGCCAGCAGTACATCGGGACAGGGGTTCGGCGAAGCTTTCTTT. This codes for CASSTSGQGFGEAFF.

Only one count was recorded for this clone. The chain carries TRBV7-9 and TRBJ2-1, with 9 bases fitting TRBD2. Germline CDR1 and CDR2: SEHNR and FQNEAQ (reference sequence). V lost 1 base, J lost 9 bases, and 10 bases stayed unmatched. The CDR3 is 16 residues long. CDR3 sequence: CASSLGLAARQVEQFF. DNA of the CDR3: TGTGCCAGCAGCTTAGGACTAGCGGCCCGTCAGGTTGAGCAGTTCTTC.

The V call is TRBV14, the J call TRBJ2-1; perhaps TRBD2 as D (5 bases). Germline CDR1 is SGHDN and CDR2 is FVKESK. The CDR3 sequence is 12 residues long. V shed 1 base and J shed 7 bases, with 5 bases lying between them. The CDR3: CASSQGRNEQFF. In DNA, the CDR3 is TGTGCCAGCAGCCAAGGGAGGAATGAGCAGTTCTTC.

The chain uses TRBV14 and TRBJ1-5; 7 bases are shared with TRBD1. V lost 6 bases and J lost 1; bases outside the gene matches: 9. The CDR3 has 16 amino acids. Germline V gives CDR1 SGHDN, CDR2 FVKESK. The CDR3 DNA reads TGTGCCAGCAGGACAGGGACTAAGAGGAGCAATCAGCCCCAGCATTTT. Translating gives CASRTGTKRSNQPQHF.

This clone was counted between two and nine times. The chain uses TRBV21-1 and TRBJ1-2; the D segment call TRBD1 is taken from the table without a DNA check. TRBV21-1 is designated a pseudogene. CDR3 size: 15 residues. This CDR3 is CASNTNTGANYGYTF. The CDR3 DNA reads as TGTGCCAGCAACACAAACACAGGGGCGAACTATGGCTACACCTTC.

The J gene is TRBJ2-5, the V gene TRBV30; 10 nucleotides align to TRBD2. Unmatched junction bases numbered 11, after V lost 2 bases and J lost 5 bases. Germline V CDR1 and CDR2: GTSNPN, SVGIG (reference sequence). This CDR3 has 16 amino acids. Written as DNA, the CDR3 is TGTGCCTGGAGTCCGGTAGCGGGAGGTCTGGGTGAGACCCAGTACTTC. This codes for CAWSPVAGGLGETQYF.

This clone turned up a few times. The CDR3 bases are TGCGCCAGCAGTGAGTCTTTTATGGGTCAGGGGGTTTCGAATGAGCAGTTCTTC. Its translation: CASSESFMGQGVSNEQFF. The chain carries TRBV10-2 and TRBJ2-1; 7 bases agree with TRBD1. CDR1 is WSHSY and CDR2 is SAAADI in the germline V gene. This CDR3 comprises 18 residues. Germline trimming cut 0 bases from V and 7 bases from J; bases unmatched to any gene: 15.

V usage is TRBV18 and J usage is TRBJ2-1; 8 nucleotides match TRBD2. The length of the CDR3 is 15 residues. Losses at the gene ends were 2 bases for V and 3 bases for J; bases not matched to a gene: 3. Looked up from germline, CDR1 is KGHSH and CDR2 is LQKENI. The CDR3 loop is CASSPVTSGYNEQFF. CDR3 sequence (DNA): TGTGCCAGCTCACCAGTTACTAGCGGCTACAATGAGCAGTTCTTC. The complete variable domain, with remaining parts taken from reference TRBV18 and TRBJ2-1, reads NAGVMQNPRHLVRRRGQEARLRCSPMKGHSHVYWYRQLPEEGLKFMVYLQKENIIDESGMPKERFSAEFPKEGPSILRIQQVVRGDSAAYFCASSPVTSGYNEQFFGPGTRLTVL.

The chain links TRBV19 to TRBJ2-1; 8 positions agree with TRBD2. The CDR3 sequence is 14 residues long. The junction had 6 bases not matched to a gene; V was cut back by 4 bases and J by 7 bases. CDR1 is LNHDA, CDR2 SQIVND, per germline (reference sequence). The CDR3 region has the DNA TGTGCCAGTAGTACGAGCGGGAGAGGAAATGAGCAGTTCTTC. Translation gives CASSTSGRGNEQFF.

The chain couples TRBV28 to TRBJ1-2; tentatively, D is TRBD1 (5 bases). Germline V lookup: CDR1 MDHEN, CDR2 SYDVKM. The CDR3 has 15 amino acids. V lost 5 bases, J lost 3 bases, and 16 bases lay in between. The CDR3 loop is CASSLGGAHDYGYTF. As DNA, the CDR3 is TGTGCCAGCAGTCTCGGTGGGGCGCATGACTATGGCTACACCTTC.

V usage is TRBV2 and J usage is TRBJ2-1; 7 bases map to TRBD2. Germline V gives CDR1 SNHLY, CDR2 FYNNEI. The J segment lost 16 bases and the V segment lost 7 bases, leaving 16 bases of the junction unmatched. This CDR3 region has 13 residues. CDR3 amino acids: CASTTEGAGSPFF. The DNA for the CDR3 is TGTGCCAGCACTACAGAAGGAGCGGGATCGCCATTCTTC.

A remark on this clone: At one of its ends the junction is not consistent with the germline gene, which may arise from a read error. This chain uses TRBV19 with TRBJ2-6; D may match TRBD1 or TRBD2 (5 bases each). The CDR3 covers 16 residues. Germline CDR1 LNHDA, CDR2 SQIVND (reference sequence). The CDR3 sequence is CASSIPGQAGANVPTF. For the CDR3, the DNA is TGTGCCAGCAGTATACCGGGGCAGGCTGGGGCCAACGTCCCGACTTTC.

V usage is TRBV6-1 and J usage is TRBJ2-5; 11 bases align to TRBD2. Germline V gene sequence: CDR1 MNHNS, CDR2 SASEGT. CDR3 length: 16 residues. V was clipped by 2 bases and J by 2 bases; unmatched bases: 4. CDR3 region: CASSELAGGPQETQYF. For the CDR3, the DNA is TGTGCCAGCAGTGAACTAGCGGGAGGACCACAAGAGACCCAGTACTTC.